What follows are 32 T cell receptor beta chains derived from one specimen sequenced in a study of blood T cell repertoires in COVID-19. Sequencing was performed with immunoSEQ multiplex PCR; in TCRdb, only in-frame clones are kept and a portion is missing. The table has about 180,000 clones, around 88% seen once. The source material was peripheral blood. The receptors stem from a woman in her thirties with acute or convalescent COVID-19.

This sequence joins TRBV3-1 (or the pseudogene TRBV3-2) and TRBJ2-1; tentatively, D is TRBD1 (7 bases). The germline V gene has CDR1 LGHDT and CDR2 YNNKEL (reference sequence). CDR3 size: 14 residues. Trimming left V 1 base short and J 9 bases short, with 13 bases between. The DNA for the CDR3 is TGTGCCAGCAGCCAAGGAGGGGGCGGGACTGAGCAGTTCTTC. Its translation: CASSQGGGGTEQFF.

V usage is TRBV4-1 and J usage is TRBJ2-5; D is uncertain. This CDR3 is 13 amino acids long. Germline assignment: CDR1 MGHRA and CDR2 YSYEKL. V was cut by 3 bases and J by 1 base, with 6 bases left in between. The CDR3 loop is CASSHPGQETQYF. In nucleotides, the CDR3 is TGCGCCAGCAGCCATCCGGGCCAAGAGACCCAGTACTTC.

This chain joins TRBV5-1 and TRBJ2-1, with D tentatively TRBD2 (6 bases). The CDR3 consists of 13 residues. The ends were cut back, 7 bases at V and 8 bases at J, with 16 bases in the middle. The germline V gene encodes CDR1 SGHRS and CDR2 YFSETQ. CDR3 sequence (DNA): TGCGCCAGCGGAGGGAGAACACGGGATGAGCAGTTCTTC. Its translation is CASGGRTRDEQFF.

This clone was observed once. The chain joins TRBV2 to TRBJ2-2; D unclear. The CDR3 runs 12 residues. Germline lookup yields CDR1 SNHLY and CDR2 FYNNEI. The V end lost 8 bases, the J end lost 4 bases, and 8 bases lay between the germline ends. The CDR3 spells CASRGSTGELFF. DNA for the CDR3: TGTGCCAGCCGAGGCAGCACCGGGGAGCTGTTTTTT.

The V gene is TRBV28, the J gene TRBJ2-7, with a tentative D call TRBD1 (6 bases). Between the trimmed V and J ends, which lost 6 bases and 6 bases, there was a span of 15 bases. The CDR3 is 13 residues long. Looked up from germline, CDR1 is MDHEN and CDR2 is SYDVKM. Here the CDR3 reads CASRRQAGREQYF. In nucleotides, the CDR3 is TGTGCCAGCAGAAGACAGGCTGGACGCGAGCAGTACTTC.

The chain joins TRBV15 to TRBJ2-3; D might be TRBD2 (5 bases). Trimming shortened V by 4 bases and J by 0 bases, and 11 bases separated the two germline ends. CDR1 is LNHNV, CDR2 YYDKDF, per germline (reference sequence). The CDR3 covers 15 residues. DNA of the CDR3: TGTGCCACCAGCAAGTGGAGCGGAAGCACAGATACGCAGTATTTT. Translating it yields CATSKWSGSTDTQYF.

In DNA form, the CDR3 reads TGTGCCAGCAGCCAAGTAGCGGAGGAGGGAAACATTCAGTACTTC. Its translation is CASSQVAEEGNIQYF. The V gene is TRBV3-1 (or the pseudogene TRBV3-2), the J gene TRBJ2-4, with D perhaps matching TRBD2 (6 bases). Germline V lookup: CDR1 LGHDT, CDR2 YNNKEL (reference sequence). This CDR3 contains 15 residues. Trimming took off 1 base at V and 6 bases at J, with 13 bases between the two ends.

V gene TRBV7-8 combines with J gene TRBJ2-1; 14 nucleotides line up with TRBD2. This CDR3 has 14 residues. The V gene end was trimmed by 9 bases and the J gene end by 9 bases; junction bases not matched to a gene: 7. CDR1 is SGHVS, CDR2 FQNEAQ, per germline. The CDR3 is CASPGLAGGGEQFF. The CDR3 DNA follows: TGTGCCAGTCCCGGACTAGCGGGAGGCGGTGAGCAGTTCTTC.

This clone was found a few times. The genes are TRBV5-4 and TRBJ2-1; possibly TRBD2 for D (5 bases). The germline CDR1 and CDR2 sequences are SGHNT and YYREEE (reference sequence). Trimming removed 2 bases from V and 7 bases from J, with 10 bases in between. This CDR3 is built from 13 residues. The CDR3 loop is CASSFSSGNEQFF. The CDR3 DNA reads as TGTGCCAGCAGCTTCTCCAGCGGTAATGAGCAGTTCTTC.

The rearrangement uses TRBV7-2 and TRBJ1-1, with D unclear. The germline V gene encodes CDR1 SGHTA and CDR2 FQGNSA. The CDR3 totals 12 residues. V was pared by 5 bases and J by 0 bases, with 4 bases between. The CDR3, as DNA: TGTGCCAGCAGCCTTATGAACACTGAAGCTTTCTTT. Its translation: CASSLMNTEAFF.

The V call is TRBV6-5, the J call TRBJ2-5; no definite D call. V was pared by 7 bases and J by 7 bases, with 22 bases between. Germline V gene data show CDR1 as MNHEY and CDR2 as SVGAGI. This CDR3 region has 15 residues. The CDR3 region is CASTGSNAPIGTQYF. The CDR3 DNA sequence: TGTGCCAGCACTGGCAGTAACGCCCCAATTGGGACCCAGTACTTC.

The chain combines TRBV28 with TRBJ1-1; perhaps TRBD1 as D (6 bases). The CDR3 runs 15 residues. In germline, CDR1 is MDHEN, CDR2 SYDVKM. V was shortened by 2 bases and J by 4 bases, with 14 bases between the two germline ends. The CDR3 nucleotides are TGTGCCAGCAGTTTACCGGACAGCCTTGGCACTGAAGCTTTCTTT. Protein: CASSLPDSLGTEAFF.

V usage is TRBV27 and J usage is TRBJ2-7; the match to TRBD1 covers 8 bases. With 3 bases clipped from V and 4 bases from J, the junction kept 8 bases outside the gene matches. From germline, CDR1 is MNHEY and CDR2 SMNVEV (reference sequence). The CDR3 is 15 residues long. CDR3 residues: CASSLNRGVGYEQYF. In DNA form, the CDR3 reads TGTGCCAGCAGTTTGAACAGGGGGGTTGGTTACGAGCAGTACTTC.

V is TRBV9 and J is TRBJ2-3; D unresolved. The CDR3 extends over 13 amino acids. The V and J ends lost 0 bases and 6 bases respectively, with 8 bases between them. Germline V CDR1 and CDR2: SGDLS, YYNGEE. CDR3 DNA sequence: TGTGCCAGCAGCGTAGCTAGGCTTGATACGCAGTATTTT. Protein: CASSVARLDTQYF. The variable domain in full, with the rest retrieved from reference TRBV9 and TRBJ2-3, is DSGVTQTPKHLITATGQRVTLRCSPRSGDLSVYWYQQSLDQGLQFLIQYYNGEERAKGNILERFSAQQFPDLHSELNLSSLELGDSALYFCASSVARLDTQYFGPGTRLTVL.

Regarding this clone: This sample includes further DNA sequences coding for the same CDR3. This chain uses TRBV7-2 with TRBJ2-1; possible D gene TRBD2, 6 bases. This CDR3 is built from 13 residues. Germline V gene lookup returns CDR1 SGHTA and CDR2 FQGNSA. V gave up 0 bases and J gave up 6 bases, with 6 bases separating them. The CDR3 reads CASSLARGNEQFF. CDR3 nucleotide sequence: TGTGCCAGCAGCTTAGCGCGGGGCAATGAGCAGTTCTTC.

This clone was seen only once. J is TRBJ1-6 and V is TRBV28; 9 bases line up with TRBD1. J gave up 7 bases and V 7 bases, and 8 bases lay outside the gene matches. Germline V gives CDR1 MDHEN, CDR2 SYDVKM. The CDR3 covers 15 residues. The CDR3 is CASIIGTGNNSPLHF. DNA for the CDR3: TGTGCCAGCATCATTGGGACAGGGAACAATTCACCCCTCCACTTT.

To note about this clone: Its ends do not fully match the called genes, so a read error is possible. This chain uses TRBV7-2 with TRBJ2-3; 9 bases are shared with TRBD2. Germline CDR1 reads SGHTA; CDR2 reads FQGNSA. The CDR3 has 13 residues. The CDR3 DNA is TGTGCCAGCAGCTCCGGCCGGGGACTAGCACCTGGTTTT. Translating it yields CASSSGRGLAPGF. Variable domain in full (rest from reference TRBV7-2 and TRBJ2-3): GAGVSQSPSNKVTEKGKDVELRCDPISGHTALYWYRQSLGQGLEFLIYFQGNSAPDKSGLPSDRFSAERTGGSVSTLTIQRTQQEDSAVYLCASSSGRGLAPGFGPGTRLTVL.

This clone occurred once. The chain is built from TRBV29-1 and TRBJ2-1; 11 bases match TRBD2. This CDR3 region has 13 residues. V lost 4 bases to trimming and J lost 10 bases; unmatched junction nucleotides: 6. Germline V lookup: CDR1 SQVTM, CDR2 ANQGSEA. The CDR3 nucleotides read TGCAGCGTTGCGGCACTAGCGGGAGAGGAGCAGTTCTTC. It specifies CSVAALAGEEQFF.

This clone was seen only once. This chain uses TRBV6-1 with TRBJ1-2; D ambiguous. Germline CDR1 MNHNS, CDR2 SASEGT. V lost 0 bases and J lost 0, with 5 bases in between. The CDR3 loop spans 14 amino acids. This CDR3 is CASSEAPSNYGYTF. CDR3 nucleotide sequence: TGTGCCAGCAGTGAAGCTCCCTCTAACTATGGCTACACCTTC.

V gene TRBV20-1 combines with J gene TRBJ2-3; the D is unclear. V lost 3 bases to trimming and J lost 1 base, with 8 bases between them. The germline V gene has CDR1 DFQATT and CDR2 SNEGSKA (reference sequence). The CDR3 is 13 residues long. The CDR3 bases are TGCAGTGCTAGTAACACCGGCACAGATACGCAGTATTTT. Protein: CSASNTGTDTQYF.

The chain combines TRBV9 with TRBJ2-7; D call uncertain. Trimming stripped 4 bases from V and 3 bases from J, with 11 bases between. CDR1 and CDR2 from the germline V gene are SGDLS and YYNGEE. CDR3 size: 13 residues. The CDR3 here is CASSPQADYEQYF. CDR3 DNA sequence: TGTGCCAGCAGCCCTCAAGCTGACTACGAGCAGTACTTC.

This clone was picked up a small number of times. This chain joins TRBV18 and TRBJ1-2, with D tentatively TRBD1 (5 bases). The CDR3 has 13 residues. Trimming removed 3 bases from V and 8 bases from J, with 13 bases in between. The V gene's germline CDR1 is KGHSH and CDR2 LQKENI. The CDR3: CASSPGQDQGYTF. The DNA of the CDR3 is TGTGCCAGCTCACCCGGACAAGACCAGGGCTACACCTTC.

The chain joins TRBV18 to TRBJ1-3; 8 nucleotides align to TRBD1. The V and J ends lost 3 bases and 3 bases, in that order; junction bases with no gene match: 7. The germline V gene has CDR1 KGHSH and CDR2 LQKENI. The CDR3 consists of 16 residues. The CDR3 reads CASSPNAGGYGNTIYF. As DNA, the CDR3 is TGTGCCAGCTCACCCAACGCAGGGGGCTATGGAAACACCATATATTTT.

Written as DNA, the CDR3 is TGTGCCAGCAGCTTGAGCGCCCCCCCCTACGAGCAGTACTTC. Amino acid sequence: CASSLSAPPYEQYF. This chain links TRBV11-2 with TRBJ2-7; D is unclear. Germline-derived CDR1 and CDR2 are SGHAT and FQNNGV. This CDR3 is 14 amino acids long. V was pared by 3 bases and J by 2 bases, with 11 bases between.

In DNA, the CDR3 is TGTGCCAGCAGCTTGTACAGGGACGACGGCTACACCTTC. Protein: CASSLYRDDGYTF. The chain links TRBV5-4 to TRBJ1-2, with D possibly TRBD1 on 6 matching bases. The CDR3 totals 13 residues. V was clipped by 1 base and J by 8 bases, with 12 bases between them. CDR1 is SGHNT and CDR2 is YYREEE in the germline V gene (reference sequence).

The CDR3 loop reads CASRKSERGYTF. For the CDR3, the DNA is TGTGCCAGCAGAAAGTCCGAGCGCGGCTACACCTTC. The chain uses TRBV5-6 and TRBJ1-2; D uncertain. Trimming stripped 5 bases from V and 8 bases from J, with 13 bases between. Per germline, CDR1 SGHDT and CDR2 YYEEEE. The CDR3 consists of 12 residues.

This sequence joins TRBV5-1 and TRBJ1-2; D is possibly TRBD1 (6 bases). Germline values: CDR1 SGHRS, CDR2 YFSETQ. V was clipped by 3 bases and J by 8 bases, with 17 bases between them. The CDR3 length is 14 residues. The chain's CDR3 is CASSSRDIISGYTF. CDR3 nucleotide sequence: TGCGCCAGCAGCTCCCGGGACATCATCTCCGGCTACACCTTC.

The rearrangement joins TRBV10-3 to TRBJ1-3; no clear D gene. Germline V CDR1 and CDR2: ENHRY, SYGVKD. Trimming left V 2 bases short and J 4 bases short, with 3 bases between. The CDR3 runs 12 residues. The CDR3 nucleotides are TGTGCCATCAGTGAGGAGGGAAACACCATATATTTT. As protein: CAISEEGNTIYF.

This clone was seen a single time. The V gene is TRBV7-2, the J gene TRBJ1-4; D ambiguous. V was clipped by 1 base and J by 5 bases, with 11 bases between them. This CDR3 contains 15 residues. CDR1 and CDR2 (germline): SGHTA, FQGNSA. The DNA of the CDR3 is TGTGCCAGCAGCTTAGGGCCCGCCTTCAATGAAAAACTGTTTTTT. This codes for CASSLGPAFNEKLFF.

V and J are TRBV5-5 and TRBJ1-2, with D perhaps matching TRBD1 (6 bases). Germline V gene sequence: CDR1 SGHKS, CDR2 YYEKEE (reference sequence). This CDR3 has 13 amino acids. Trimming pared 0 bases from V and 8 bases from J, leaving 11 bases between. CDR3: CASSLGGPSGYTF. The DNA of the CDR3 is TGTGCCAGCAGCTTGGGGGGGCCTTCCGGCTACACCTTC.

The chain uses TRBV9 and TRBJ1-2, with TRBD1 as a possible D gene (6 bases). CDR1 is SGDLS and CDR2 is YYNGEE in the germline V gene. Trimming shortened V by 5 bases and J by 7 bases, and 18 bases separated the two germline ends. The CDR3 length is 14 residues. The CDR3, as DNA: TGTGCCAGCAGACAGGACAGCTGGGTAGGTGGCTACACCTTC. Its protein is CASRQDSWVGGYTF.

In DNA, the CDR3 is TGTGCCTCCGGACAGGGTAACACTGAAGCTTTCTTT. It translates to CASGQGNTEAFF. The chain combines TRBV2 with TRBJ1-1, with 8 bases identical to TRBD1. Losses at the gene ends were 11 bases for V and 2 bases for J; bases not matched to a gene: 4. The CDR3 runs to 12 residues. Germline-derived CDR1 and CDR2 are SNHLY and FYNNEI.